These 32 T cell receptor beta chains came from one sample sequenced in a study of OX40 agonist ivuxolimab in advanced cancers. This table comes from immunoSEQ multiplex PCR, and its TCRdb copy is limited to in-frame clones, with some not included. The sample shows roughly 33,000 clones, around 83% of them seen only once. The starting material was CD4+ or CD8+ T cells sorted from blood, obtained in a trial of the OX40 agonist ivuxolimab. The receptor set was obtained from an adult with an advanced solid tumor such as melanoma, head and neck, liver or kidney cancer.

The gene calls are TRBV11-1 and TRBJ2-1; D remains unclear. V was clipped by 3 bases and J by 0 bases, with 18 bases between them. This CDR3 region has 18 residues. Germline CDR1 reads SGHAT; CDR2 reads FQDESV (reference sequence). The CDR3 region is CASSFRISLGSSYNEQFF. Written as DNA, the CDR3 is TGTGCCAGCAGCTTTCGAATTTCTCTCGGAAGCTCCTACAATGAGCAGTTCTTC.

This sequence joins TRBV11-3 and TRBJ2-7; perhaps D is TRBD1 or TRBD2 (6 bases each). The length of the CDR3 is 14 residues. The ends were cut back, 5 bases at V and 5 bases at J, with 16 bases in the middle. Germline-derived CDR1 and CDR2 are SGHNT and YENEEA. The CDR3 here is CASSLGGPSNEQYF. CDR3 sequence (DNA): TGTGCCAGCAGCCTAGGGGGGCCCTCGAACGAGCAGTACTTC.

The chain joins TRBV28 to TRBJ1-2; TRBD1 matches 7 bases. The length of the CDR3 is 12 residues. V shed 11 bases and J 4 bases; nucleotides not matched to a gene: 7. Germline assignment: CDR1 MDHEN and CDR2 SYDVKM. The CDR3 region is CAASGTAYGYTF. Written as DNA, the CDR3 is TGTGCCGCGTCCGGGACAGCCTATGGCTACACCTTC.

V and J are TRBV27 and TRBJ2-1; D might be TRBD1 (6 bases). Germline lookup yields CDR1 MNHEY and CDR2 SMNVEV (reference sequence). The CDR3 runs to 15 residues. The V and J ends lost 5 bases and 8 bases respectively, with 19 bases between them. The CDR3 reads CASSEPGGSRDEQFF. DNA for the CDR3: TGTGCCAGCAGTGAGCCTGGGGGCTCTCGTGATGAGCAGTTCTTC.

The chain recombines TRBV15 with TRBJ1-2; no definite D call. The CDR3 spans 14 residues. Germline loops: CDR1 LNHNV, CDR2 YYDKDF (reference sequence). Trimming took 1 base from V and 2 from J, leaving 8 bases between them. In DNA, the CDR3 is TGTGCCACCAGCAGAGGTGCGAACAACTATGGCTACACCTTC. It specifies CATSRGANNYGYTF. The variable domain in full, with the rest retrieved from reference TRBV15 and TRBJ1-2, is DAMVIQNPRYQVTQFGKPVTLSCSQTLNHNVMYWYQQKSSQAPKLLFHYYDKDFNNEADTPDNFQSRRPNTSFCFLDIRSPGLGDTAMYLCATSRGANNYGYTFGSGTRLTVV.

The chain combines TRBV7-8 with TRBJ2-5; 7 nucleotides align to TRBD1. Unmatched junction bases numbered 7, after V lost 2 bases and J lost 10 bases. This CDR3 is built from 13 residues. CDR1 is SGHVS, CDR2 FQNEAQ, per germline. The CDR3 coding sequence is TGTGCCAGCAGCTTAAGCGCACCAGGGGGCCAGTACTTC. Protein sequence: CASSLSAPGGQYF.

The CDR3 here is CASSLWDGSYEQYF. DNA of the CDR3: TGTGCCAGTTCTTTGTGGGACGGGTCCTACGAGCAGTACTTC. The chain couples TRBV19 to TRBJ2-5; the D call may be TRBD1 or TRBD2 (5 bases each). The J call could be wrong; TRBJ2-7 is a better fit for the DNA end. In germline, CDR1 is LNHDA, CDR2 SQIVND (reference sequence). CDR3 length: 14 amino acids.

This clone has a single count. The chain has TRBV5-1 and TRBJ1-3, with D unclear. Trimming removed 5 bases from V and 2 bases from J, with 8 bases in between. Germline CDR1 is SGHRS and CDR2 is YFSETQ. The CDR3 spans 13 residues. CDR3 sequence (DNA): TGCGCCAGCAGAGTCACGGCTGGAAACACCATATATTTT. It specifies CASRVTAGNTIYF. Using reference TRBV5-1 and TRBJ1-3 for the parts outside the CDR3, the full variable domain is KAGVTQTPRYLIKTRGQQVTLSCSPISGHRSVSWYQQTPGQGLQFLFEYFSETQRNKGNFPGRFSGRQFSNSRSEMNVSTLELGDSALYLCASRVTAGNTIYFGEGSWLTVV.

The chain joins TRBV5-1 to TRBJ2-5, with 8 bases identical to TRBD2. The CDR3 has 14 amino acids. J gave up 1 base and V 7 bases, and 6 bases lay outside the gene matches. CDR1 and CDR2 (germline): SGHRS, YFSETQ. The CDR3 nucleotides read TGCGCCAGCGCGTTCGGGGGGGCCCAAGAGACCCAGTACTTC. This translates into CASAFGGAQETQYF.

The rearrangement links TRBV5-1 to TRBJ2-3; D may be TRBD1 (5 bases). V was trimmed by 6 bases and J by 2 bases, leaving 22 bases between them. The CDR3 runs 17 residues. Germline assignment: CDR1 SGHRS and CDR2 YFSETQ. The CDR3 nucleotides read TGCGCCAGCACCATGTACCCCGTACAGGTCCCCACAGATACGCAGTATTTT. Its protein is CASTMYPVQVPTDTQYF.

This sequence joins TRBV7-6 and TRBJ2-2; 10 bases agree with TRBD2. Germline V gene lookup returns CDR1 SGHVS and CDR2 FNYEAQ. With V trimmed by 4 bases and J by 2 bases, 4 bases remained unmatched. This CDR3 is built from 16 residues. The CDR3 DNA follows: TGTGCCAGCAGCTCGCGACTAGCGGGTAACACCGGGGAGCTGTTTTTT. This gives the protein CASSSRLAGNTGELFF.

This chain joins TRBV18 and TRBJ2-1, with D unresolved. The V gene lost 6 bases and the J gene lost 0 bases, with 12 bases spanning the gap. This CDR3 spans 15 amino acids. Germline V gives CDR1 KGHSH, CDR2 LQKENI. As DNA, the CDR3 is TGTGCCAGCTCGCCGTATTTAAACTCCTACAATGAGCAGTTCTTC. As protein: CASSPYLNSYNEQFF.

This chain uses TRBV27 with TRBJ2-1; D is uncertain. Germline V gives CDR1 MNHEY, CDR2 SMNVEV (reference sequence). CDR3 length equals 16 residues. V gave up 5 bases and J gave up 7 bases, with 21 bases separating them. The CDR3 DNA sequence: TGTGCCAGCAGTATCCAATCCGGGTCCCAGACGAATGAGCAGTTCTTC. Translated, it gives CASSIQSGSQTNEQFF.

The chain couples TRBV10-1 to TRBJ2-3; D unresolved. The length of the CDR3 is 24 residues. The V end was cut by 5 bases, the J end by 2 bases, with 41 bases between. The germline V gene encodes CDR1 WNHNN and CDR2 SYGVQD (reference sequence). The CDR3 reads CASSPYGTTTFSTPLFPTTDTQYF. The CDR3 DNA reads as TGCGCCAGCAGTCCCTATGGTACCACTACCTTCTCCACTCCACTTTTCCCCACCACAGATACGCAGTATTTT.

CDR3 residues: CASSMLSRGSGNTIYF. The CDR3 DNA reads TGTGCCAGTAGTATGTTGTCCAGGGGCTCTGGAAACACCATATATTTT. The chain links TRBV19 to TRBJ1-3; tentatively, D is TRBD1 (6 bases). Trimming cost V 3 bases and J 0 bases, with 12 bases left between them. The CDR3 sequence is 16 residues long. The germline CDR1 and CDR2 sequences are LNHDA and SQIVND (reference sequence).

The genes are TRBV4-1 and TRBJ2-3; 8 positions agree with TRBD1. This CDR3 contains 18 residues. The J segment lost 2 bases and the V segment lost 1 base, leaving 11 bases of the junction unmatched. Germline CDR1 is MGHRA and CDR2 is YSYEKL. The DNA of the CDR3 is TGCGCCAGCAGCCAAGGGAGGGGACCGGGACAGGACACAGATACGCAGTATTTT. Translating gives CASSQGRGPGQDTDTQYF.

V and J are TRBV6-6 and TRBJ2-7; TRBD1 is a possible D gene (6 bases). Germline V gene data show CDR1 as MNHNY and CDR2 as SVGAGI (reference sequence). The germline V and J ends were trimmed by 6 bases and 2 bases, with 11 bases remaining between them. The CDR3 is 13 amino acids. Written as DNA, the CDR3 is TGTGCCAGCAGGATGACAGGTACCTACGAGCAGTACTTC. Its translation: CASRMTGTYEQYF.

The V and J genes are TRBV9 and TRBJ2-3, with D tentatively TRBD1 (8 bases). The CDR3 spans 15 residues. The V gene's germline CDR1 is SGDLS and CDR2 YYNGEE. V lost 1 base to trimming and J lost 4 bases, with 13 bases between them. The chain's CDR3 is CASSVPGGQADTQYF. CDR3 nucleotide sequence: TGTGCCAGCAGCGTACCGGGGGGACAGGCAGATACGCAGTATTTT.

This chain joins TRBV10-3 and TRBJ2-2; D is uncertain. There are 14 residues in the CDR3. Germline values: CDR1 ENHRY, CDR2 SYGVKD. V lost 2 bases, J lost 3 bases, and 7 bases lay in between. The CDR3 spells CAISERRDTGELFF. CDR3 coding DNA: TGTGCCATCAGTGAGCGACGGGACACCGGGGAGCTGTTTTTT.

About this clone itself: The junction differs from germline at one of its ends, possibly a read error. The CDR3 spells CASSRGTVTGDTIYF. The CDR3, as DNA: TGCGCCAGCAGCCGTGGGACGGTAACTGGAGACACCATATATTTT. The chain links TRBV4-1 to TRBJ1-3; weak D call: TRBD1 (5 bases). This CDR3 has 15 amino acids. Germline CDR1 is MGHRA and CDR2 is YSYEKL.

The chain carries TRBV7-9 and TRBJ1-6; maybe TRBD1 (5 bases). The germline V gene encodes CDR1 SEHNR and CDR2 FQNEAQ (reference sequence). Between the trimmed V and J ends, which lost 5 bases and 9 bases, there was a span of 14 bases. The CDR3 contains 14 residues. CDR3 protein: CASSPSGGGSPLHF. The CDR3 bases are TGTGCCAGCAGCCCATCGGGGGGTGGTTCACCCCTCCACTTT.

The chain joins TRBV4-1 to TRBJ2-2; D possibly corresponds to TRBD2 (5 bases). V was cut by 0 bases and J by 3 bases, with 17 bases left in between. The CDR3 runs to 18 residues. Looked up from germline, CDR1 is MGHRA and CDR2 is YSYEKL. DNA of the CDR3: TGCGCCAGCAGCCAAGATGGGAGATCGGGCAGAGACACCGGGGAGCTGTTTTTT. Amino acid sequence: CASSQDGRSGRDTGELFF.

This chain links TRBV25-1 with TRBJ1-5; possible D gene TRBD1, 6 bases. The CDR3 runs to 13 residues. Trimming took 4 bases from V and 7 from J, leaving 11 bases between them. Germline loops: CDR1 MGHDK, CDR2 SYGVNS. CDR3 sequence reads: CASSGSDRQPQHF. The CDR3 coding sequence is TGTGCCAGCAGTGGCTCTGACAGGCAGCCCCAGCATTTT.

The chain is built from TRBV29-1 and TRBJ1-2; D possibly corresponds to TRBD1 (5 bases). Germline CDR1 SQVTM, CDR2 ANQGSEA. CDR3 length equals 13 residues. The V and J ends lost 1 base and 3 bases respectively, with 9 bases between them. The CDR3 region has the DNA TGCAGCGTTGAAGCCAGGGAGCACTATGGCTACACCTTC. As protein: CSVEAREHYGYTF.

The chain has TRBV29-1 and TRBJ2-3; 8 bases are a match to TRBD2. Germline values: CDR1 SQVTM, CDR2 ANQGSEA. Trimming removed 7 bases from V and 0 bases from J; junction bases left unmatched: 6. The CDR3 contains 14 residues. This chain's CDR3 is CSGDGGGSTDTQYF. The CDR3 DNA is TGCAGCGGAGATGGCGGGGGGAGCACAGATACGCAGTATTTT.

J is TRBJ2-6 and V is TRBV7-7; no clear D. This CDR3 is 16 amino acids long. V was shortened by 5 bases and J by 5 bases, with 16 bases between the two germline ends. The germline CDR1 and CDR2 sequences are SSHAT and FNYEAQ (reference sequence). The CDR3 DNA follows: TGTGCCAGCAGCCGTTCGCCACAAAGTCGGGCCAACGTCCTGACTTTC. Its protein product is CASSRSPQSRANVLTF.

The chain joins TRBV7-9 to TRBJ2-5; 7 bases map to TRBD2. Germline assignment: CDR1 SEHNR and CDR2 FQNEAQ (reference sequence). The CDR3 sequence is 15 residues long. V trimming: 3 bases; J trimming: 5 bases; junction bases outside the gene matches: 9. The CDR3 bases are TGTGCCAGCAGCTTCTCGACTAGCAAGGCGGAGACCCAGTACTTC. Encoded protein: CASSFSTSKAETQYF.

V gene TRBV5-1 combines with J gene TRBJ2-5, with D tentatively TRBD1 (6 bases). Trimming left V 0 bases short and J 5 bases short, with 14 bases between. Germline values: CDR1 SGHRS, CDR2 YFSETQ. The CDR3 runs to 15 residues. This chain's CDR3 is CASSLAGARGETQYF. CDR3 in DNA: TGCGCCAGCAGCTTGGCCGGGGCCAGGGGCGAGACCCAGTACTTC.

The chain is built from TRBV5-6 and TRBJ2-5; TRBD2 might be the D (6 bases). The CDR3 sequence is 15 residues long. Trimming shortened V by 4 bases and J by 1 base, and 14 bases separated the two germline ends. Germline V lookup: CDR1 SGHDT, CDR2 YYEEEE. This CDR3 is CASSGVEGLQETQYF. The DNA for the CDR3 is TGTGCCAGCAGCGGAGTGGAGGGACTCCAAGAGACCCAGTACTTC.

The V gene is TRBV29-1, the J gene TRBJ2-3, with D tentatively TRBD1 (5 bases). In germline, CDR1 is SQVTM, CDR2 ANQGSEA. The CDR3 has 13 residues. The V end lost 3 bases, the J end lost 4 bases, and 11 bases lay between the germline ends. The CDR3 protein is CSVDGQGSDTQYF. Here the CDR3 DNA reads TGCAGCGTTGACGGGCAGGGATCAGATACGCAGTATTTT.

This clone showed up just once. This sequence joins TRBV7-9 and TRBJ1-2; D call uncertain. V lost 1 base to trimming and J lost 4 bases, with 7 bases between them. The CDR3 consists of 13 residues. The germline CDR1 and CDR2 sequences are SEHNR and FQNEAQ (reference sequence). CDR3 coding DNA: TGTGCCAGCAGCTTAGGGATGATCTATGGCTACACCTTC. This gives the protein CASSLGMIYGYTF.

This clone has a handful of counts. This rearrangement joins TRBV2 to TRBJ2-7; D unresolved. This CDR3 contains 13 residues. Germline CDR1 reads SNHLY; CDR2 reads FYNNEI. V was trimmed by 6 bases and J by 6 bases, leaving 15 bases between them. The CDR3 coding sequence is TGTGCCAGCAGCGGCGACGGACGTTTCGAGCAGTACTTC. Encoded protein: CASSGDGRFEQYF.